The following is a TCR beta chain sequence with its context. Its antigen is unidentified. The data derive from a study of PD-L1 blockade in urothelial cancer. As for the study in general: Male sex and bladder-origin urothelial cancer were recorded for about 90% of the roughly 29 patients. Overall study results and limits: Durable-benefit cases showed more tumor-associated blood clone expansion at 3 weeks.

Losses at the gene ends were 6 bases for V and 3 bases for J; bases not matched to a gene: 4. Germline V CDR1 and CDR2: LNHDA, SQIVND (reference sequence). CDR3 length: 15 residues. Profiling relied on immunoSEQ multiplex PCR, and the TCRdb table lists in-frame clones only, not all of them. The data contain 90,000 to 120,000 clones, roughly nine tenths of them singletons. This receptor was obtained from a woman older than 75 with urothelial cancer. The chain carries TRBV19 and TRBJ2-3; 12 nucleotides line up with TRBD2. Specimen: PBMCs, collected around atezolizumab (anti-PD-L1) treatment. The CDR3 nucleotides are TGTGCCAGTAGGCTAGCGGGAGGGAGGACAGATACGCAGTATTTT. It is translated as CASRLAGGRTDTQYF. Supplemented by reference TRBV19 and TRBJ2-3, the full variable domain reads DGGITQSPKYLFRKEGQNVTLSCEQNLNHDAMYWYRQDPGQGLRLIYYSQIVNDFQKGDIAEGYSVSREKKESFPLTVTSAQKNPTAFYLCASRLAGGRTDTQYFGPGTRLTVL.